The T cell receptor beta chain described here comes from a study of Ad26.COV2.S vaccination and SARS-CoV-2 variants. Regarding treatment: roughly 19 received Ad26.COV2.S at low or high dose, single or two shots; 5 received placebo; per-sample allocation not given. Collection of the samples took place on day 63 after the first injection of vaccine or placebo. SARS-CoV-2 spike from the Wuhan strain was encoded by the vaccine, an Ad26 vector. Profiling relied on immunoSEQ multiplex PCR, and the TCRdb table lists in-frame clones only, not all of them. The sample lists a few hundred thousand clones, roughly 90% occurring once. Between the trimmed V and J ends, which lost 7 bases and 5 bases, there was a span of 12 bases. The germline gives CDR1 SEHNR, CDR2 FQNEAQ (reference sequence). The CDR3 is made up of 13 amino acids.

This chain links TRBV7-9 with TRBJ1-5; D is uncertain. The specimen comprised peripheral blood, sampled in a trial of Ad26.COV2.S vaccine versus placebo. The TCR was taken from a person aged 18-65 years who received the Ad26.COV2.S COVID-19 vaccine or a placebo. The chain's CDR3 is CASNSGSDQPQHF. CDR3 bases: TGTGCCAGCAACTCCGGCTCCGATCAGCCCCAGCATTTT.